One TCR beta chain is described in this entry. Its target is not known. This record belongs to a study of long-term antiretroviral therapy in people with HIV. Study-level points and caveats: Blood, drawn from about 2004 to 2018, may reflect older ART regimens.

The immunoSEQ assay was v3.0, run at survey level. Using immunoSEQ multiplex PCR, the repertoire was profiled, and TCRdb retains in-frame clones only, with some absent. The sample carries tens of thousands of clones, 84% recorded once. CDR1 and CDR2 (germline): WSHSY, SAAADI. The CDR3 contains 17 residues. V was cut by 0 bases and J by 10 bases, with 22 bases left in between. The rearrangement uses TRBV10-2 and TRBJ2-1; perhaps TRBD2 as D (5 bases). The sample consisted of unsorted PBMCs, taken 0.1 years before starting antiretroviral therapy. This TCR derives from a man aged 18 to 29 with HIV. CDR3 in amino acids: CASSESEARDLVVEQFF. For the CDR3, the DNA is TGCGCCAGCAGTGAGTCGGAGGCCCGAGACCTCGTCGTGGAGCAGTTCTTC.